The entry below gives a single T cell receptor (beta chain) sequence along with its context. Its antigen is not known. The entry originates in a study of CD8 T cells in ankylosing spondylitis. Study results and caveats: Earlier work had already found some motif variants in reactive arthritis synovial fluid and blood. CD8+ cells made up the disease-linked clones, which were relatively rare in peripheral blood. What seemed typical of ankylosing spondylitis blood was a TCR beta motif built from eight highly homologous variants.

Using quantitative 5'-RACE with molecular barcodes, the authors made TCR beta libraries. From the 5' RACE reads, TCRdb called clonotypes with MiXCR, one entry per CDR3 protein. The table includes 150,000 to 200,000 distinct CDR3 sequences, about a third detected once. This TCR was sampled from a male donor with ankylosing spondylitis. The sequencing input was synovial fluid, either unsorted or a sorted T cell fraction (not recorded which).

The CDR3 spells CASSVRTGEGVAFF. As DNA, the CDR3 is TGTGCCAGCAGCGTTCGGACAGGGGAAGGAGTAGCTTTCTTT. The rearrangement links TRBV7-2 to TRBJ1-1, with 9 bases that match TRBD1. V trimming: 5 bases; J trimming: 10 bases; junction bases outside the gene matches: 11. The CDR3 is 14 amino acids. The germline V gene has CDR1 SGHTA and CDR2 FQGNSA.